This record looks at one T cell receptor beta chain sequence and its context. Antigen unknown. This entry comes from a study of T cell responses to AZD1222 COVID-19 vaccine. Notes on the study in general: Among spike-specific TCRs, nearly half reportedly target unmutated variant regions. White British people made up most donors, females outnumbered males, and clonal diversity was possibly underestimated.

Profiled with immunoSEQ multiplex PCR; TCRdb holds only in-frame clones, not every one. The sample lists around 140,000 clones; around 92% were seen once. Material: peripheral blood, obtained after recovery from COVID-19. This receptor was identified in an adult who had recovered from COVID-19.

The CDR3 DNA sequence: TGTGCCAGCAGTATCCGACAGGACTATGGCTACACCTTC. It encodes CASSIRQDYGYTF. The genes are TRBV12-3 or TRBV12-4 and TRBJ1-2; D is possibly TRBD1 (6 bases). With 5 bases removed from V and 3 bases from J, the gap between germline ends came to 10 bases. The CDR3 runs 13 residues.